Sequencing of this T cell receptor (beta chain) was carried out in a study of blood T cell repertoires in COVID-19. Overall study context: The United States, Italy and Spain were the sources of the acute and convalescent COVID-19 samples. The analysed material was cDNA or gDNA that came from T cells, B-cell-depleted T cells, or PBMCs.

In the source study's methods: Estimation of nucleated cell counts was performed using reference gene primer amplification. Data came from immunoSEQ multiplex PCR; TCRdb stores just in-frame clones and leaves some out. Clonal size and the V and J genes are those of that table, whereas D and trimming came from the DNA. The sample lists approximately 100,000 clones, 70% to 90% occurring once. The sequencing sample was made of peripheral blood. This clonotype was obtained from a human donor in a cohort sampled during active COVID-19.

The CDR3 nucleotides read TGTGCCAGCAGCTTAGATGACTTACCGGCTTTCTTT. Translation: CASSLDDLPAFF. The chain carries TRBV7-9 and TRBJ1-1; D not resolved. The germline V gene encodes CDR1 SEHNR and CDR2 FQNEAQ (reference sequence). The CDR3 totals 12 residues. The ends were cut back, 1 base at V and 11 bases at J, with 11 bases in the middle.